This TCR beta chain was retrieved from a study of T cell responses to AZD1222 COVID-19 vaccine. General study points: Variant regions that are unmutated are reportedly the target of nearly half of spike-specific TCRs. At 160-218 and 743-854, vaccine-associated CD4 TCRs were dominant, and they spanned spike. Most donors were white British and more were female, and clonal diversity was possibly underestimated.

Sequencing was performed with immunoSEQ multiplex PCR; in TCRdb, only in-frame clones are kept and a portion is missing. Of around 130,000 clones listed, about 85% are singletons. V dropped 1 base and J dropped 0 bases, with 4 bases sitting between them. This CDR3 spans 14 amino acids. CDR1 LNHDA and CDR2 SQIVND come from the germline V gene (reference sequence). Of note for this clone: Its specificity is unknown.

V and J are TRBV19 and TRBJ2-4; unclear D gene. The TCR was taken from an adult who received the AZD1222 COVID-19 vaccine. The specimen comprised peripheral blood, sampled 28 days after the second AZD1222 dose. The CDR3 reads CASSIVGAKNIQYF. The CDR3 coding sequence is TGTGCCAGTAGTATAGTCGGAGCCAAAAACATTCAGTACTTC.